The clone carrying this T cell receptor beta chain has a count of ten or more. Preparation of the TCRbeta library used unique molecular identifiers. TCRdb itself ran the PCR reads through MiXCR, one entry per CDR3 protein. The sample contains a few hundred thousand distinct CDR3 sequences, approximately 10% of which appear only once. The sample comes from a study of T-cell reconstitution after alpha-beta-depleted transplantation in children. Source: PBMCs, taken before TCRalphabeta/CD19-depleted stem cell transplant. The clonotype comes from a child less than two years old with acute myeloid leukemia, due to receive a stem cell transplant.

The CDR3 nucleotides read TGCAGTGCTGCCAGACAGGGGGCGGCCTATGGCTACACCTTC. This gives the protein CSAARQGAAYGYTF. The chain recombines TRBV20-1 with TRBJ1-2; 10 bases agree with TRBD1. V shed 5 bases, J shed 4 bases, and the junction held 7 bases outside the gene matches. The V gene's germline CDR1 is DFQATT and CDR2 SNEGSKA (reference sequence). The CDR3 has 14 residues.